The TCR beta chain described here comes from a study of blood T cell repertoires in COVID-19. Overall study: Whether acute or convalescent, the COVID-19 samples came from the United States, Italy and Spain.

There are 13 residues in the CDR3. Germline V gene sequence: CDR1 LGHNA, CDR2 YNFKEQ. V lost 1 base and J lost 6; bases outside the gene matches: 2. The protocol was immunoSEQ multiplex PCR, while the TCRdb copy is restricted to in-frame clones and leaves out a portion. The data show about 210,000 clones, with almost 90% seen just once and around 1.4% held by the top ten. The sequencing input was peripheral blood. The receptor's source is a man between 18 and 35 years old with active or convalescent COVID-19. V gene TRBV4-2 combines with J gene TRBJ2-7; 8 nucleotides agree with TRBD2. The CDR3 is CASSQGTSPEQYF. The CDR3 DNA follows: TGTGCCAGCAGCCAAGGGACTAGCCCCGAGCAGTACTTC.